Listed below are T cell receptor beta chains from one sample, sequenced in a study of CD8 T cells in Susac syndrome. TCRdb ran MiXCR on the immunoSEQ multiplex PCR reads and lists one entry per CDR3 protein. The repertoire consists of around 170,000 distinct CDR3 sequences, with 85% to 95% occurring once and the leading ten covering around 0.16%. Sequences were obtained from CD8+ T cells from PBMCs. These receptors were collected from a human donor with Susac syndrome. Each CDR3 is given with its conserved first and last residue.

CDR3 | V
CAWRGTGTSWDEQYF | TRBV30
CASTVTHRGEDSPLHF | TRBV27
CASSLIRSSYNEQFF | TRBV12-3/TRBV12-4
CASSPGTSGYNNEQFF | TRBV18
CAWSRRTGVPGYTF | TRBV30
CASRGGSTDTQYF | TRBV12-3/TRBV12-4
CASSLVQTATNEKLFF | TRBV7-9
CASSPGTDGNYGYTF | TRBV19
CSVVGTATMNTEAFF | TRBV29-1
CASRDRWNEQFF | TRBV23-1
CASSAGQGVNYEQYF | TRBV7-7
CASSWAGPSTDTQYF | TRBV11-2
CASSQDPDPVNTEAFF | TRBV3-1
CASSPPGQGMSPLHF | TRBV7-9
CASSSGSYEEAFF | TRBV5-6
CSARPGTVYEQYF | TRBV20-1
CASSLASLITDTQYF | TRBV7-9
CASSLAAGHVDYEQYF | TRBV7-2
CASSSWTGTPTNEKLFF | TRBV7-9
CASSSRGTGAGNEQFF | TRBV5-4